The T cell receptor (beta chain) under discussion was sequenced for a study of graft-versus-host responses after intestinal transplantation. Points from the study as a whole: Some GvH clones appeared in ileal mucosa or blood before recipient bone marrow.

With regard to this clone: Its antigen remains unknown.

V lost 0 bases and J 0 bases, leaving 15 bases between the germline ends. Germline CDR1 is GTSNPN and CDR2 is SVGIG (reference sequence). This CDR3 spans 16 amino acids. TCRdb's copy holds only in-frame clones and misses some; the assay was immunoSEQ multiplex PCR. This sample carries 100,000 or so clones, 91% of them seen once, and the ten largest clones take roughly 0.17%. Specimen: unstimulated CD4+ T cells sorted from spleen or lymph node cells, collected before transplant. The TCR sequence derives from a human donor who was the organ donor for an intestinal transplant. The chain is built from TRBV30 and TRBJ2-7; perhaps TRBD1 as D (6 bases). The CDR3 nucleotides are TGTGCCTGGAGTGTTAAACCCCAGGGGTCCTCCTACGAGCAGTACTTC. It translates to CAWSVKPQGSSYEQYF. The entire variable domain, with the rest obtained from reference TRBV30 and TRBJ2-7, is as follows: SQTIHQWPATLVQPVGSPLSLECTVEGTSNPNLYWYRQAAGRGLQLLFYSVGIGQISSEVPQNLSASRPQDRQFILSSKKLLLSDSGFYLCAWSVKPQGSSYEQYFGPGTRLTVT.